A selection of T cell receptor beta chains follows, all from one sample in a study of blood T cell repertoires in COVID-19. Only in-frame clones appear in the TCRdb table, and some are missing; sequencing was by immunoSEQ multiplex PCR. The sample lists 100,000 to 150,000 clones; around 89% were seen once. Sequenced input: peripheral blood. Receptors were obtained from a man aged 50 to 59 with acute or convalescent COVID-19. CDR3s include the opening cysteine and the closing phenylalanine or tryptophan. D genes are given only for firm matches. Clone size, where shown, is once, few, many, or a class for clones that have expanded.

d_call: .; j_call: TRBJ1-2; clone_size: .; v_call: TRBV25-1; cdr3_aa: CASSAVRGYGYTF; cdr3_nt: TGTGCCAGCAGTGCCGTCCGGGGCTATGGCTACACCTTC
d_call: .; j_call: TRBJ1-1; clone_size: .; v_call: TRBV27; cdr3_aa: CASSSTGSGMNTEAFF; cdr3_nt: TGTGCCAGCAGTTCTACAGGGTCTGGAATGAACACTGAAGCTTTCTTT
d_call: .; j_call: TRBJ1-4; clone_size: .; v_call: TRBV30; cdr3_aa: CAWSVGSQGYEKLFF; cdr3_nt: TGTGCCTGGAGTGTAGGAAGTCAGGGCTATGAAAAACTGTTTTTT
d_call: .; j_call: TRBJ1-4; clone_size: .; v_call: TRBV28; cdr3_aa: CASSFNAKGNEKLFF; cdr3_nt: TGTGCCAGCAGTTTTAACGCCAAGGGGAATGAAAAACTGTTTTTT
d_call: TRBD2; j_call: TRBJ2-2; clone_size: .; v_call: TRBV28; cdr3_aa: CASSHSGTSNTGELFF; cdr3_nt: TGTGCCAGCAGCCATAGCGGGACCTCGAACACCGGGGAGCTGTTTTTT
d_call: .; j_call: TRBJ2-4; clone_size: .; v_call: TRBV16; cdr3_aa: CASSQSTQAGAKNIQYF; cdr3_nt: TGTGCCAGCAGCCAATCAACGCAAGCGGGAGCCAAAAACATTCAGTACTTC
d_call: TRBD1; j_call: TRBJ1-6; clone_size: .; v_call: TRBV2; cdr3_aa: CARTSEGQANSPLHF; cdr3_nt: TGTGCCAGAACCAGCGAGGGACAGGCAAATTCACCCCTCCACTTT
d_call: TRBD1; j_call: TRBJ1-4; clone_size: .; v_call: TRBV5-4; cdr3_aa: CASSLRGNDEKLFF; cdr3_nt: TGTGCCAGCAGCCTCAGGGGGAACGATGAAAAACTGTTTTTT
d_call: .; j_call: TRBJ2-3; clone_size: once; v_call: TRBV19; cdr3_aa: CASSIAGSRTDTQYF; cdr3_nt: TGTGCCAGTAGTATAGCCGGGTCTAGAACAGATACGCAGTATTTT
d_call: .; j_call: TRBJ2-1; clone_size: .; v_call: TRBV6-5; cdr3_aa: CASGGSYNEQFF; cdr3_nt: TGTGCCAGCGGGGGCAGCTACAATGAGCAGTTCTTC
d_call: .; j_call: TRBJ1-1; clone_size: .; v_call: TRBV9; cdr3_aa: CASSRDSPGTEAFF; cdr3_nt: TGTGCCAGCAGTAGAGACAGCCCGGGCACTGAAGCTTTCTTT
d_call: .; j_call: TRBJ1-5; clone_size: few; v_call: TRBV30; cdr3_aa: CAWSVPGNQPQHF; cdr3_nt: TGTGCCTGGAGTGTCCCAGGGAATCAGCCCCAGCATTTT
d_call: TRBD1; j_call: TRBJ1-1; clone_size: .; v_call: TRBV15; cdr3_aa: CATKPGRDRVTEAFF; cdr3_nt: TGTGCCACCAAGCCCGGTCGGGACAGGGTTACTGAAGCTTTCTTT
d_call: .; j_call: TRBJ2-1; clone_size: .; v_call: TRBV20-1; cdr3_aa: CSASTNRGMGVQFF; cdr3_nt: TGCAGTGCTAGTACAAATAGGGGGATGGGGGTGCAGTTCTTC
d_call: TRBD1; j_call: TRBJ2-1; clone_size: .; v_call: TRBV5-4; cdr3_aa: CASSLGQGSYNEQFF; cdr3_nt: TGTGCCAGCAGCTTGGGACAGGGCTCCTACAATGAGCAGTTCTTC
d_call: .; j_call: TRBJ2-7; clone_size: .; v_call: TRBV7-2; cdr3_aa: CASSLTGYEQYF; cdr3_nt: TGTGCCAGCAGCTTAACAGGCTACGAGCAGTACTTC
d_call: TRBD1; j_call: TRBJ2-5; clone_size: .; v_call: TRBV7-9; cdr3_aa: CASSSGTAETQYF; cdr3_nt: TGTGCCAGCAGCTCCGGGACAGCAGAGACCCAGTACTTC
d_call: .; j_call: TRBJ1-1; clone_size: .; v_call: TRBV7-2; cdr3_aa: CASSLSPGNTEAFF; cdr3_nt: TGTGCCAGCAGCTTATCCCCAGGGAACACTGAAGCTTTCTTT
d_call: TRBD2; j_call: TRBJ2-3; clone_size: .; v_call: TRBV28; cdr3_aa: CASSEASSGRAGDTQYF; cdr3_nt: TGTGCCAGCAGCGAAGCCTCTAGCGGGAGGGCCGGAGATACGCAGTATTTT
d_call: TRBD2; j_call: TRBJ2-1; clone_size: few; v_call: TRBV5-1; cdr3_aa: CASNNPGTSVGNEQFF; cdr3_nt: TGCGCCAGCAACAACCCCGGGACTAGCGTGGGGAATGAGCAGTTCTTC
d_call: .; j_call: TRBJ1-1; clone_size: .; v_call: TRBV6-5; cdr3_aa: CASSYGRQGRAAEAFF; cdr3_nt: TGTGCCAGCAGTTACGGGCGTCAAGGCAGGGCAGCTGAAGCTTTCTTT
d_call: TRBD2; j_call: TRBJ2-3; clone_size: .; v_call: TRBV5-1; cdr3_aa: CASSLRAGGRTDTQYF; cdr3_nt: TGCGCCAGCAGCTTGAGAGCGGGGGGCCGCACAGATACGCAGTATTTT
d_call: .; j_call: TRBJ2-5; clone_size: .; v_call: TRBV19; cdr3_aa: CASPPTGQETQYF; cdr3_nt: TGTGCCAGCCCCCCGACAGGTCAAGAGACCCAGTACTTC
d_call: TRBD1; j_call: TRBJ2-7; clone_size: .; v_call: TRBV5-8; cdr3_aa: CASSSTVRGLIHEQYF; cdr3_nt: TGTGCCAGCTCCTCAACGGTCAGGGGGTTGATCCACGAGCAGTACTTC
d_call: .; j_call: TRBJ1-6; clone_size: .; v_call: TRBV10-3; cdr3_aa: CAISAQGGYNSPLHF; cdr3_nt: TGTGCCATCAGTGCCCAGGGTGGGTATAATTCACCCCTCCACTTT